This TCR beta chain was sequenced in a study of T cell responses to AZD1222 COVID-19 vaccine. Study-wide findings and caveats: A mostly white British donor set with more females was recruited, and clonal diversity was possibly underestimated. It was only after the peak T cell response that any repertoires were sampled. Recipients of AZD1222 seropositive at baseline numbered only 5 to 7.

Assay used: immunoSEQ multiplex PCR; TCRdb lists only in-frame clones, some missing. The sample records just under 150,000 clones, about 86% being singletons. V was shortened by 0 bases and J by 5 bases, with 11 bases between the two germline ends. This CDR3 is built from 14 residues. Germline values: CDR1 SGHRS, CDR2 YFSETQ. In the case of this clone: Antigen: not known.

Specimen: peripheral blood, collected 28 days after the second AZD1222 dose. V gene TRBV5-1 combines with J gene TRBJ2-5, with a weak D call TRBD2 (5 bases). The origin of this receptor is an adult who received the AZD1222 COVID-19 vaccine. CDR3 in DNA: TGCGCCAGCAGCTTGGTTCTGGGCGGGGAGACCCAGTACTTC. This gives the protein CASSLVLGGETQYF.